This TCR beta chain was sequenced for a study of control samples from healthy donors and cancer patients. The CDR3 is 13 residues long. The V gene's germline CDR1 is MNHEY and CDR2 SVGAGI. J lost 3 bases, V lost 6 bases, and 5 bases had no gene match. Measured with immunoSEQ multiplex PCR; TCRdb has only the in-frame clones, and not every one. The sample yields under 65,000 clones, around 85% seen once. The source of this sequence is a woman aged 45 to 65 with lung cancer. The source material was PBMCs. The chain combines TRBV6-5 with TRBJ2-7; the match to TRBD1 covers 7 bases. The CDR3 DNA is TGTGCCAGCAGCTTGAGGGACAGCTACGAGCAGTACTTC. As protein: CASSLRDSYEQYF.